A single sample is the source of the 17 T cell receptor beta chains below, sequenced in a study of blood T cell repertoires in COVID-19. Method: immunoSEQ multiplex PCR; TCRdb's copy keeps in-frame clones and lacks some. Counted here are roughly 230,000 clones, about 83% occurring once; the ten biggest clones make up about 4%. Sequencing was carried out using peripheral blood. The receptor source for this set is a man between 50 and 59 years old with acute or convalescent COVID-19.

CDR3 in DNA: TGTGCCATCAGTCCGGGACAGGAACAGCCCCAGCATTTT. This gives the protein CAISPGQEQPQHF. The V gene is TRBV10-3, the J gene TRBJ1-5; 8 bases map to TRBD1. Germline CDR1 is ENHRY and CDR2 is SYGVKD. V trimming: 5 bases; J trimming: 7 bases; junction bases outside the gene matches: 4. CDR3 size: 13 residues.

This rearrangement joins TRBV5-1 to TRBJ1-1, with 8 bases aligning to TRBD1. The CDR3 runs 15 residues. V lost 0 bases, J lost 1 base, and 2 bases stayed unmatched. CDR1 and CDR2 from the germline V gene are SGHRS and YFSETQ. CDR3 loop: CASSLGGQGNTEAFF. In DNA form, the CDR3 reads TGCGCCAGCAGCTTGGGCGGACAGGGGAACACTGAAGCTTTCTTT.

CDR3: CASRRGQGNQPQHF. The CDR3 DNA is TGTGCCAGCAGACGCGGACAGGGAAATCAGCCCCAGCATTTT. The chain couples TRBV6-5 to TRBJ1-5; 8 positions match TRBD1. Germline-derived CDR1 and CDR2 are MNHEY and SVGAGI. V was pared by 6 bases and J by 4 bases, with 5 bases of the junction left unmatched. There are 14 residues in the CDR3.

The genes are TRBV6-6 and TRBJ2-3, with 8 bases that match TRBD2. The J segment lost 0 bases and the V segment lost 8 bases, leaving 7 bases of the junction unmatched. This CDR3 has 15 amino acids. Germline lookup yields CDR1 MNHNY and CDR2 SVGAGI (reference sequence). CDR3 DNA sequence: TGTGCCAGCGCTACCCCGGGGGGGAGCACAGATACGCAGTATTTT. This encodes CASATPGGSTDTQYF.

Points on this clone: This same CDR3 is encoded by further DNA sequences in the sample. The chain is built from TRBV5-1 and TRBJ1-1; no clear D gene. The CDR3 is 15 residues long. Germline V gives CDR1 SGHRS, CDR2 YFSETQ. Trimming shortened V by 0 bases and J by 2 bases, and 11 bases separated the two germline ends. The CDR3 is CASSLVGTPNTEAFF. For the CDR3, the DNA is TGCGCCAGCAGCTTGGTTGGCACCCCTAACACTGAAGCTTTCTTT.

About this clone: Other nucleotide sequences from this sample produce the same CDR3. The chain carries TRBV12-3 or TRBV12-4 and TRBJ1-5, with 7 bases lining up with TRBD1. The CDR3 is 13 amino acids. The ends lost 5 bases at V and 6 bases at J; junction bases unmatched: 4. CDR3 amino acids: CASSRQGFQPQHF. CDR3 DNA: TGTGCCAGCAGTCGACAGGGTTTTCAGCCCCAGCATTTT.

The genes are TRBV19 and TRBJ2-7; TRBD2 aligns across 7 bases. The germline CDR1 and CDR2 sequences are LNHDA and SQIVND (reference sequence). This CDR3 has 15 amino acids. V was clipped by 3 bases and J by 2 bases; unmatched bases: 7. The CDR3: CASSIGRGAAYEQYF. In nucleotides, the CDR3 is TGTGCCAGTAGTATTGGGAGGGGAGCAGCCTACGAGCAGTACTTC.

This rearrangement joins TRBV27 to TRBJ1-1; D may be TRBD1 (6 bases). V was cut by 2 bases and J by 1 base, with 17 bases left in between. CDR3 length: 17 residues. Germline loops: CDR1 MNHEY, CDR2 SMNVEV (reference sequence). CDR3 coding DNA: TGTGCCAGCAGTTTACCCACAGGGAGGGGAGGGAACACTGAAGCTTTCTTT. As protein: CASSLPTGRGGNTEAFF.

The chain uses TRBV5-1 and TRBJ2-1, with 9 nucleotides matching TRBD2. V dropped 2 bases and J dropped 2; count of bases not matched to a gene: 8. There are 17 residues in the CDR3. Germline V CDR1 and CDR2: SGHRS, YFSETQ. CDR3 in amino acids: CASSLVLAGNTYNEQFF. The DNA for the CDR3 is TGCGCCAGCAGCTTAGTCCTAGCGGGGAACACCTACAATGAGCAGTTCTTC. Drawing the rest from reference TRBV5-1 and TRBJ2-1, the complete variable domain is KAGVTQTPRYLIKTRGQQVTLSCSPISGHRSVSWYQQTPGQGLQFLFEYFSETQRNKGNFPGRFSGRQFSNSRSEMNVSTLELGDSALYLCASSLVLAGNTYNEQFFGPGTRLTVL.

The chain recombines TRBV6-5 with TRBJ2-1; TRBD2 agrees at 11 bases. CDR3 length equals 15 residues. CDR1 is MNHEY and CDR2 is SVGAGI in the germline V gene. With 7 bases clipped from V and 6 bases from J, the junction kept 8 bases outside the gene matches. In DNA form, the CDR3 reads TGTGCCAGCACTGTTAGCGGGGGGGCGTTCAATGAGCAGTTCTTC. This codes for CASTVSGGAFNEQFF.

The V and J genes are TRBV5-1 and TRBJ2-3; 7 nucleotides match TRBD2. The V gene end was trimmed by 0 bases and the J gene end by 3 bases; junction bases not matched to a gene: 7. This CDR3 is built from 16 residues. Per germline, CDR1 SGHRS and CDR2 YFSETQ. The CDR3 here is CASSLVAGVRTDTQYF. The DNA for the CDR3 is TGCGCCAGCAGCTTGGTCGCGGGGGTGCGTACAGATACGCAGTATTTT.

CDR3 sequence (DNA): TGTGCCAGCAGCTCCGGGACTAGCTCTAGCAATGAGCAGTTCTTC. This gives the protein CASSSGTSSSNEQFF. The V gene is TRBV6-6, the J gene TRBJ2-1; 9 bases are shared with TRBD2. The germline CDR1 and CDR2 sequences are MNHNY and SVGAGI (reference sequence). V trimming: 6 bases; J trimming: 6 bases; junction bases outside the gene matches: 9. This CDR3 comprises 15 residues.

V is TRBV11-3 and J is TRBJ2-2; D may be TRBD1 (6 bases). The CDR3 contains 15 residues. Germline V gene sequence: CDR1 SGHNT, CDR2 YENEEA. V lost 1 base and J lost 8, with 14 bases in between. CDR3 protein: CASSLVPQGRGELFF. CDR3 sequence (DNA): TGTGCCAGCAGCTTAGTACCCCAGGGGAGAGGGGAGCTGTTTTTT.

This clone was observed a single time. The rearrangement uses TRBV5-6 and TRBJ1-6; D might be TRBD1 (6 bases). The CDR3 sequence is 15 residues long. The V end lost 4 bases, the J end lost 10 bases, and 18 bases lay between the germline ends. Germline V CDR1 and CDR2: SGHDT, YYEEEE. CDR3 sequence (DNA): TGTGCCAGCAGCCGAGGGACAAGGAACCGCTCACCCCTCCACTTT. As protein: CASSRGTRNRSPLHF. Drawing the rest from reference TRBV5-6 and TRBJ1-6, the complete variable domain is DAGVTQSPTHLIKTRGQQVTLRCSPKSGHDTVSWYQQALGQGPQFIFQYYEEEERQRGNFPDRFSGHQFPNYSSELNVNALLLGDSALYLCASSRGTRNRSPLHFGNGTRLTVT.

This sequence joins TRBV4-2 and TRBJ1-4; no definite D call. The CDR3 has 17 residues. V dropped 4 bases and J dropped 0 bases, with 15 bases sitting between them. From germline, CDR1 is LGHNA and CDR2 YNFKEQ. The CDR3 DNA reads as TGTGCCAGCAGCCGAGGGAACACGGGTGCAACTAATGAAAAACTGTTTTTT. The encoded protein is CASSRGNTGATNEKLFF.

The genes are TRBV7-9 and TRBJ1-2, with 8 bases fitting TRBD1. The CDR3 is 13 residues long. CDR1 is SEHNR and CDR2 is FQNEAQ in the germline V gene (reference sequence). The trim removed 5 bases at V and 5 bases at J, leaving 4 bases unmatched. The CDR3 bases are TGTGCCAGCAGCCCGGGACAGGAGTATGGCTACACCTTC. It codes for CASSPGQEYGYTF. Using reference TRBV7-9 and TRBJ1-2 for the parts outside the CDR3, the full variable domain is DTGVSQNPRHKITKRGQNVTFRCDPISEHNRLYWYRQTLGQGPEFLTYFQNEAQLEKSRLLSDRFSAERPKGSFSTLEIQRTEQGDSAMYLCASSPGQEYGYTFGSGTRLTVV.

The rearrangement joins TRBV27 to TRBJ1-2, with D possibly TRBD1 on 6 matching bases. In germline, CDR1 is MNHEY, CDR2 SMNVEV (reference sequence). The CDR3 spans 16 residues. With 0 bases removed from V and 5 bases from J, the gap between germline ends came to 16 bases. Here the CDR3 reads CASSLSFPRGTYGYTF. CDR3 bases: TGTGCCAGCAGTTTATCGTTCCCCAGGGGAACTTATGGCTACACCTTC.